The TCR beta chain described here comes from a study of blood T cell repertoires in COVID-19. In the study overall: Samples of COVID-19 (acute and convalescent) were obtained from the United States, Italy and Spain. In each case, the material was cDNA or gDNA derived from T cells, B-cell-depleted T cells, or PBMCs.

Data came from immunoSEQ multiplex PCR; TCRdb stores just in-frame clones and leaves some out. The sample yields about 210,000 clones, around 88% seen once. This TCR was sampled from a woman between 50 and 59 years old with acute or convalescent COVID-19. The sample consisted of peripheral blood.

As DNA, the CDR3 is TGTGCCAGCAGCCAGACACCGGGGGCCGGGACAGGGGTAACCGGGGAGCTGTTTTTT. It yields the protein CASSQTPGAGTGVTGELFF. V is TRBV7-3 and J is TRBJ2-2; the match to TRBD1 covers 10 bases. After removal of 5 bases from V and 5 bases from J, the junction contained 17 bases not matched to a gene. The CDR3 is 19 residues long. Per germline, CDR1 SGHTA and CDR2 FQGTGA.